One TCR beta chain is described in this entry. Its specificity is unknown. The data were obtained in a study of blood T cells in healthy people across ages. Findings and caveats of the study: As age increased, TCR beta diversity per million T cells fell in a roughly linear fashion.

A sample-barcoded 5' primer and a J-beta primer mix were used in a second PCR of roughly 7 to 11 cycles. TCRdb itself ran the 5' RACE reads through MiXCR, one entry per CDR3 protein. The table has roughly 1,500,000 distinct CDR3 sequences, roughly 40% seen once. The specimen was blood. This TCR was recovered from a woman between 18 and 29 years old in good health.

The CDR3 protein is CASSWRGPNEKLFF. The CDR3 bases are TGCGCCAGCAGCTGGCGGGGGCCTAATGAAAAACTGTTTTTT. The rearrangement links TRBV5-1 to TRBJ1-4, with D tentatively TRBD1 (6 bases). The V end was cut by 3 bases, the J end by 3 bases, with 9 bases between. The germline gives CDR1 SGHRS, CDR2 YFSETQ. This CDR3 comprises 14 residues.